This T cell receptor (beta chain) was identified during a study of monozygotic twins with inflammatory bowel disease. Points from the study as a whole: Backing was not found for a single strong signal or clonotype associated with IBD.

Each CDR3 protein gets one entry in TCRdb, which reprocessed the 5' RACE reads and gives no DNA. In total, the table holds about 150,000 distinct CDR3 sequences. Note on this clonotype: Antigen unknown.

The source is a human donor with ulcerative colitis or Crohn's disease, or a healthy co-twin of an affected twin (not recorded which). Sequencing was performed on blood.

CDR3 amino acids: CASSRGELWEAFF. The chain uses TRBV7-9 and TRBJ1-1; TCRdb selects TRBD1, and the lack of DNA leaves this call unchecked. The CDR3 length is 13 residues. Germline V gene lookup returns CDR1 SEHNR and CDR2 FQNEAQ (reference sequence).